Given below is one T cell receptor beta chain in context. The data are from a study of shared T cell receptors in the human thymus. V gave up 4 bases and J gave up 4 bases; unmatched junction bases: 14. CDR1 is SGHDN and CDR2 is FVKESK in the germline V gene. The CDR3 consists of 17 residues. The method was immunoSEQ multiplex PCR; TCRdb's version includes in-frame clones alone and lacks a portion of them. The sample has more than 550,000 clones, over 75% seen once. These same data were also listed under a study on human thymus T cells.

This chain connects TRBV14 to TRBJ1-1, with 8 positions matching TRBD1. This clonotype originated in a boy under two years old with a congenital heart defect. The specimen sequenced was thymocytes. CDR3 nucleotides: TGTGCCAGCAGCCCTAAGCCCTCGGACAGGGCCGGCACTGAAGCTTTCTTT. This encodes CASSPKPSDRAGTEAFF.